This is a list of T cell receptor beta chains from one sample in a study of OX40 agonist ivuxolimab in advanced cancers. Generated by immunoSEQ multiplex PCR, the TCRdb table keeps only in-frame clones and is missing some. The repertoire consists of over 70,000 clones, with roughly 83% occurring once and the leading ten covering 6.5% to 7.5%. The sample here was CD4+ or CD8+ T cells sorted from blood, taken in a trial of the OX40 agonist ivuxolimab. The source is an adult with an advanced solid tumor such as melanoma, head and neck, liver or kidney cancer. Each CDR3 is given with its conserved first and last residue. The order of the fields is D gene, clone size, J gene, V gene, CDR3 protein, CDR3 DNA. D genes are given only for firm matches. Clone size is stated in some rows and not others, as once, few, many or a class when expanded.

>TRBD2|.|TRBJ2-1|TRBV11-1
CASSPTSGTSSYNEQFF
TGTGCCAGCAGCCCGACTAGCGGGACAAGCTCCTACAATGAGCAGTTCTTC
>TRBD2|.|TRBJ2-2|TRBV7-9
CASSIQRELAGELFF
TGTGCCAGCAGCATTCAGCGGGAGTTGGCCGGGGAGCTGTTTTTT
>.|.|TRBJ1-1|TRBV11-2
CASSLGGNTEAFF
TGTGCCAGCAGCTTAGGGGGGAACACTGAAGCTTTCTTT
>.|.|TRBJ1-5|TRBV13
CASSSGGGNQPQHF
TGTGCCAGCAGCTCGGGGGGTGGCAATCAGCCCCAGCATTTT
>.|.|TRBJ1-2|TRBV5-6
CASSLSTGPYGYTF
TGTGCCAGCAGCTTGTCGACAGGCCCCTATGGCTACACCTTC
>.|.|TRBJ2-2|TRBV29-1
CSVEGGNTGELFF
TGCAGCGTTGAGGGGGGAAACACCGGGGAGCTGTTTTTT
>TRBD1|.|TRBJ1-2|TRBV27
CASSTVGTGVSNYGYTF
TGTGCCAGCAGCACGGTGGGGACAGGGGTTTCCAACTATGGCTACACCTTC
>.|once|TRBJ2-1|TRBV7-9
CASSLEVSHNEQFF
TGTGCCAGCAGCTTAGAAGTTTCCCACAATGAGCAGTTCTTC
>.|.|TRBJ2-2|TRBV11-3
CASSLSSANTGELFF
TGTGCCAGCAGCTTATCCTCCGCGAACACCGGGGAGCTGTTTTTT
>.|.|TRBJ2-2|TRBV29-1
CSVTPQGFAGELFF
TGCAGCGTCACACCTCAGGGTTTCGCCGGGGAGCTGTTTTTT
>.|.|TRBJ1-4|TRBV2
CASSERDTPTNEKLFF
TGTGCCAGCAGTGAGAGGGACACTCCAACTAATGAAAAACTGTTTTTT
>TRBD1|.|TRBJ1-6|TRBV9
CASSSRTGNSPLHF
TGTGCCAGCAGCTCCCGGACAGGGAATTCACCCCTCCACTTT
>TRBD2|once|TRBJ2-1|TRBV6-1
CASSDPSGGTVAQFF
TGTGCCAGCAGTGATCCTAGCGGGGGGACCGTGGCGCAGTTCTTC
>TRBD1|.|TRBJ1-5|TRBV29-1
CSVRDRGRNQPQHF
TGCAGCGTTCGGGACAGGGGGCGGAATCAGCCCCAGCATTTT
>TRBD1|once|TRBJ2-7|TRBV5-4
CADARGLTGEQYF
TGTGCAGACGCCAGGGGGCTAACGGGAGAGCAGTACTTC
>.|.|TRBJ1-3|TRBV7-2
CASSLGGGIWDTIYF
TGTGCCAGCAGCTTAGGTGGGGGGATCTGGGACACCATATATTTT
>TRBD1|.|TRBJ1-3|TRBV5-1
CASSLDRAVSGNTIYF
TGCGCCAGCAGCTTAGACAGGGCCGTCTCTGGAAACACCATATATTTT